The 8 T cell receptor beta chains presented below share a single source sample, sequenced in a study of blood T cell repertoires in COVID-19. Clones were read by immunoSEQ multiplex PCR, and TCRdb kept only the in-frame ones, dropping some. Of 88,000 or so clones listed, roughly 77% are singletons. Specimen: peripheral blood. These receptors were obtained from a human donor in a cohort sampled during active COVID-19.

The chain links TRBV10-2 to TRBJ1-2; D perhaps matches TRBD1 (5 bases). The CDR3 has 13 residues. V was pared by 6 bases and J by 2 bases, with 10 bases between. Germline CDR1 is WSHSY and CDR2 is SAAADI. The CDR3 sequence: CASRDQGNYGYTF. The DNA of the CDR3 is TGCGCCAGCAGAGATCAGGGAAACTATGGCTACACCTTC.

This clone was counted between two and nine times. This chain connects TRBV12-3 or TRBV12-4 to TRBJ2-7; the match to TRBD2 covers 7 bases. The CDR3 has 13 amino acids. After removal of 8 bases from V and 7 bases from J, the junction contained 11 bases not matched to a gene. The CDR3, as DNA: TGTGCCAGCTCCCCCCGGGAGGCGGGGGAGCAGTACTTC. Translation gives CASSPREAGEQYF.

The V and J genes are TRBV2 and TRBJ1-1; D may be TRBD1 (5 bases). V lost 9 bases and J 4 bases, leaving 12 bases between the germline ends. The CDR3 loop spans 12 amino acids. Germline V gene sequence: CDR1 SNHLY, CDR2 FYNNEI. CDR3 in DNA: TGTGCCAGTGGGGACGGGGGCACTGAAGCTTTCTTT. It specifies CASGDGGTEAFF. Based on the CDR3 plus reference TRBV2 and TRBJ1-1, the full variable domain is EPEVTQTPSHQVTQMGQEVILRCVPISNHLYFYWYRQILGQKVEFLVSFYNNEISEKSEIFDDQFSVERPDGSNFTLKIRSTKLEDSAMYFCASGDGGTEAFFGQGTRLTVV.

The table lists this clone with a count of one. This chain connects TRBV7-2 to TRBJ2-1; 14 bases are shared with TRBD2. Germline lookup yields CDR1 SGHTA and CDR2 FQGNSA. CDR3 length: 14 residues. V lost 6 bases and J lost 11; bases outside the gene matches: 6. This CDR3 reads CASSPGLAGVKQFF. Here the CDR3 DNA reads TGTGCCAGCAGTCCGGGACTAGCGGGAGTTAAGCAGTTCTTC. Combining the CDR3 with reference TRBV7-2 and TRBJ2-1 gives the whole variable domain GAGVSQSPSNKVTEKGKDVELRCDPISGHTALYWYRQSLGQGLEFLIYFQGNSAPDKSGLPSDRFSAERTGGSVSTLTIQRTQQEDSAVYLCASSPGLAGVKQFFGPGTRLTVL.

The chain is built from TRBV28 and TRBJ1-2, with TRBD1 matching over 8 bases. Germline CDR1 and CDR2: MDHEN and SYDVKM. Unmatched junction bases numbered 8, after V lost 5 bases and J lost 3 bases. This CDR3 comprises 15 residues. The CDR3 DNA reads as TGTGCCAGCAGTCAATACAGGGGGTTTGACTATGGCTACACCTTC. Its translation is CASSQYRGFDYGYTF.

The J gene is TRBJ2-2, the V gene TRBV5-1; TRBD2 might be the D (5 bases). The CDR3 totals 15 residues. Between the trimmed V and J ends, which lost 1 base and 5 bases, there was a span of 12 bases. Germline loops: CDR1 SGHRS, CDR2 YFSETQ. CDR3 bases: TGCGCCAGCAGCTTGTATGACTCGGGGACCGGGGAGCTGTTTTTT. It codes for CASSLYDSGTGELFF.

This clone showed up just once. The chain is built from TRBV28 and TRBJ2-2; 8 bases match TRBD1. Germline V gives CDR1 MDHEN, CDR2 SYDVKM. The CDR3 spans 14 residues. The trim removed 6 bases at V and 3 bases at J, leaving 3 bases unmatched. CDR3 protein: CASRDRVDTGELFF. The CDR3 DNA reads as TGTGCCAGCAGGGACAGGGTGGACACCGGGGAGCTGTTTTTT.

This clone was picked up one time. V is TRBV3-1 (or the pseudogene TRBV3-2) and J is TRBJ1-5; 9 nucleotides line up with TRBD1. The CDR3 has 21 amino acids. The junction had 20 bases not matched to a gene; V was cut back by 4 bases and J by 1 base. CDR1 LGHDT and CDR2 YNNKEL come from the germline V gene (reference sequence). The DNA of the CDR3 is TGTGCCAGCAGCCCCATGGGGATCCGGGACAGGGACGCCCAAAGCAATCAGCCCCAGCATTTT. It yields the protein CASSPMGIRDRDAQSNQPQHF.